The 26 T cell receptor beta chains below were found in one sample sequenced in a study of neurological immune-mediated disorders. TCRdb called the 5' RACE reads again in MiXCR, with one record for every CDR3 protein. The profile covers around 70,000 distinct CDR3 sequences, with 4% to 6% appearing a single time and approximately 7% taken by the ten largest. Sequenced sample: PBMCs. All receptors come from a man between 18 and 29 years old with multiple sclerosis.

In the case of this clonotype: An end of the junction does not agree with germline; a read error may underlie this. The chain combines TRBV6-6 with TRBJ2-7; D ambiguous. CDR1 and CDR2 (germline): MNHNY, SVGAGI (reference sequence). This CDR3 comprises 14 residues. For the CDR3, the DNA is TGTGCCAACAGTTACGTCGGCCGGTCCTACGAGCAGTACTTC. Protein sequence: CANSYVGRSYEQYF.

This clonotype was counted ten times or more. The V gene is TRBV4-1, the J gene TRBJ1-5; D is undetermined. V lost 1 base and J lost 4, with 14 bases in between. The CDR3 is 16 amino acids. The V gene's germline CDR1 is MGHRA and CDR2 YSYEKL. The CDR3 reads CASSQVGKRVNQPQHF. The CDR3 DNA is TGCGCCAGCAGCCAAGTCGGCAAGAGAGTTAATCAGCCCCAGCATTTT.

Remarks on this clonotype: The CDR3 does not end in the conserved phenylalanine or tryptophan, so this is likely a read error. The rearrangement links TRBV4-2 to TRBJ1-4; tentatively, D is TRBD1 (5 bases). CDR1 and CDR2 (germline): LGHNA, YNFKEQ. Between the trimmed V and J ends, which lost 3 bases and 3 bases, there was a span of 14 bases. The CDR3 consists of 16 residues. The CDR3: CASSHSRGVANEKLFN. CDR3 in DNA: TGTGCCAGCAGCCACTCCCGAGGGGTAGCTAATGAAAAACTGTTTAAT.

This clonotype occurred a few times. This may come from a read error, since a much larger clone is one base off. CDR3 in amino acids: CASSSPPTSGGVYGEQSF. In DNA, the CDR3 is TGTGCCAGCAGCTCCCCCCCGACTAGCGGGGGTGTCTACGGTGAGCAGTCCTTC. This chain uses TRBV9 with TRBJ2-1; 12 bases fit TRBD2. Germline assignment: CDR1 SGDLS and CDR2 YYNGEE. The length of the CDR3 is 18 residues.

This clonotype was recorded a few times. A single base separates this from a much larger clone, so it may be a read error. CDR3 sequence reads: CASSQSTGAGKTIYF. The CDR3 nucleotides read TGCGCCAGCAGCCAATCGACAGGGGCTGGAAAAACCATATATTTT. The chain is built from TRBV4-3 and TRBJ1-3, with 8 positions matching TRBD1. The V gene's germline CDR1 is LGHNA and CDR2 YSLEER. The CDR3 covers 15 residues.

This clonotype showed up many times. V is TRBV7-6 and J is TRBJ2-1; 7 nucleotides line up with TRBD2. Losses at the gene ends were 4 bases for V and 8 bases for J; bases not matched to a gene: 17. CDR1 and CDR2 from the germline V gene are SGHVS and FNYEAQ. The CDR3 consists of 17 residues. CDR3: CASSSSVGGGTSDEQFF. The DNA for the CDR3 is TGTGCCAGCAGCTCTTCTGTGGGGGGGGGAACTAGCGATGAGCAGTTCTTC.

This clonotype showed up just a few times. The junction differs from germline at one of its ends, possibly a read error. The genes are TRBV12-3 or TRBV12-4 and TRBJ1-5; D is ambiguous. The CDR3 runs 13 residues. The CDR3 region has the DNA TGTGCCAGCAGTCGAAGCAACGATCAGCCCCAGAATTTT. Its translation is CASSRSNDQPQNF.

This clonotype has a count of ten or more. J is TRBJ2-7 and V is TRBV2; TRBD1 is a possible D gene (5 bases). There are 15 residues in the CDR3. Trimming pared 3 bases from V and 4 bases from J, leaving 16 bases between. Germline V gene data show CDR1 as SNHLY and CDR2 as FYNNEI. CDR3 nucleotides: TGTGCCAGCAGTGACTTGGCAGGGTCAGCTTACGAGCAGTACTTC. Its translation is CASSDLAGSAYEQYF. Complete variable domain (other parts from reference TRBV2 and TRBJ2-7): EPEVTQTPSHQVTQMGQEVILRCVPISNHLYFYWYRQILGQKVEFLVSFYNNEISEKSEIFDDQFSVERPDGSNFTLKIRSTKLEDSAMYFCASSDLAGSAYEQYFGPGTRLTVT.

Many counts were recorded for this clonotype. The V call is TRBV20-1, the J call TRBJ2-1; D is uncertain. Per germline, CDR1 DFQATT and CDR2 SNEGSKA (reference sequence). The length of the CDR3 is 11 residues. Trimming took 3 bases from V and 7 from J, leaving 7 bases between them. The CDR3, as DNA: TGCAGTGCTAGGGTACTGAATGAGCAGTTCTTC. Translating gives CSARVLNEQFF.

This clonotype was counted at least ten times. This chain joins TRBV7-2 and TRBJ2-1; 9 bases are a match to TRBD2. The CDR3 loop spans 16 amino acids. CDR1 is SGHTA, CDR2 FQGNSA, per germline. The ends lost 5 bases at V and 5 bases at J; junction bases unmatched: 10. CDR3 residues: CASSTSPSGVNNEQFF. As DNA, the CDR3 is TGTGCCAGCAGCACCTCGCCTAGCGGGGTTAACAATGAGCAGTTCTTC.

This clonotype was observed many times. DNA of the CDR3: TGTGCCAGCAGTTTCGCCAGGGGTAAAAACATTCAGTACTTC. The encoded protein is CASSFARGKNIQYF. The V gene is TRBV12-3 or TRBV12-4, the J gene TRBJ2-4; D is possibly TRBD1 (6 bases). The CDR3 contains 14 residues. Trimming left V 3 bases short and J 4 bases short, with 10 bases between.

This clonotype appeared many times. The chain is built from TRBV27 and TRBJ1-1; possibly TRBD1 for D (6 bases). Germline V lookup: CDR1 MNHEY, CDR2 SMNVEV (reference sequence). This CDR3 has 14 residues. V dropped 6 bases and J dropped 0 bases, with 11 bases sitting between them. The CDR3 reads CASSTGSVNTEAFF. The CDR3 DNA is TGTGCCAGCAGCACAGGGTCTGTGAACACTGAAGCTTTCTTT.

This clonotype was counted at least ten times. The chain combines TRBV4-2 with TRBJ2-6; unclear D gene. The CDR3 consists of 15 residues. The germline V gene has CDR1 LGHNA and CDR2 YNFKEQ. V shed 0 bases and J shed 0 bases, with 3 bases lying between them. The CDR3 loop is CASSQEHSGANVLTF. CDR3 in DNA: TGTGCCAGCAGCCAAGAGCACTCTGGGGCCAACGTCCTGACTTTC.

This clonotype was detected many times. The chain couples TRBV20-1 to TRBJ2-1, with D hard to call. CDR1 is DFQATT and CDR2 is SNEGSKA in the germline V gene (reference sequence). There are 16 residues in the CDR3. The V end was cut by 5 bases, the J end by 7 bases, with 24 bases between. CDR3 sequence: CSALGWMGASINEQFF. The CDR3 DNA is TGCAGTGCTCTCGGGTGGATGGGCGCGTCGATTAATGAGCAGTTCTTC.

This clonotype was observed at least ten times. The V and J genes are TRBV20-1 and TRBJ1-1, with no clear D. This CDR3 has 12 residues. The V end lost 5 bases, the J end lost 6 bases, and 13 bases lay between the germline ends. CDR1 is DFQATT and CDR2 is SNEGSKA in the germline V gene (reference sequence). CDR3 in DNA: TGCAGTGCTCGCCGGAGTCTCCCTGAAGCTTTCTTT. This translates into CSARRSLPEAFF.

This clonotype showed up many times. V gene TRBV5-1 combines with J gene TRBJ1-1, with no clear D. This CDR3 is built from 13 residues. CDR1 is SGHRS and CDR2 is YFSETQ in the germline V gene. The germline V and J ends were trimmed by 2 bases and 3 bases, with 8 bases remaining between them. The CDR3 nucleotides read TGCGCCAGCAGCTTTGCGACCTACACTGAAGCTTTCTTT. This encodes CASSFATYTEAFF.

This clonotype has a count of ten or more. The chain carries TRBV6-2 or TRBV6-3 and TRBJ1-1; weak D call: TRBD1 (5 bases). This CDR3 has 15 residues. The germline V gene has CDR1 MNHEY and CDR2 SVGEGT. Trimming stripped 2 bases from V and 4 bases from J, with 14 bases between. The CDR3, as DNA: TGTGCCAGCAGTTACGACGGTACCGGGGGCACTGAAGCTTTCTTT. Protein: CASSYDGTGGTEAFF.

Of note for this clonotype: A single base separates this from a much larger clone, so it may be a read error. J is TRBJ2-7 and V is TRBV5-1; 7 bases line up with TRBD1. The CDR3 is 14 amino acids. Germline V gives CDR1 SGHRS, CDR2 YFSETQ. J lost 7 bases, V lost 1 base, and 8 bases had no gene match. CDR3 sequence: CASSLNKGAEEQYF. Written as DNA, the CDR3 is TGCGCCAGCAGCTTGAACAAGGGGGCCGAAGAGCAGTACTTC. Full variable domain (outside the CDR3, taken from reference TRBV5-1 and TRBJ2-7): KAGVTQTPRYLIKTRGQQVTLSCSPISGHRSVSWYQQTPGQGLQFLFEYFSETQRNKGNFPGRFSGRQFSNSRSEMNVSTLELGDSALYLCASSLNKGAEEQYFGPGTRLTVT.

This clonotype was picked up many times. Its ends do not fully match the called genes, so a read error is possible. The V and J genes are TRBV5-1 and TRBJ2-1, with 11 bases that match TRBD2. Looked up from germline, CDR1 is SGHRS and CDR2 is YFSETQ. This CDR3 spans 14 amino acids. The CDR3, as DNA: TGCGCCAGCAGCTTGGCTGGTAGCGGGGGGGCTGAGCTCTTC. Its protein product is CASSLAGSGGAELF.

This clonotype was counted at least ten times. The rearrangement links TRBV7-2 to TRBJ2-7; TRBD1 or TRBD2 may be the D gene (6 bases each). There are 15 residues in the CDR3. Germline assignment: CDR1 SGHTA and CDR2 FQGNSA. Trimming shortened V by 5 bases and J by 7 bases, and 21 bases separated the two germline ends. The DNA for the CDR3 is TGTGCCAGCAGCCCAAGGGGCGGGATCAGGGGTGAGCAGTACTTC. It specifies CASSPRGGIRGEQYF. The full variable domain, with the rest looked up from reference TRBV7-2 and TRBJ2-7, is GAGVSQSPSNKVTEKGKDVELRCDPISGHTALYWYRQSLGQGLEFLIYFQGNSAPDKSGLPSDRFSAERTGGSVSTLTIQRTQQEDSAVYLCASSPRGGIRGEQYFGPGTRLTVT.

This clonotype has more than one count but fewer than ten. The chain recombines TRBV21-1 with TRBJ1-5; the D call in the table, TRBD1, was not verified against the DNA. TRBV21-1 is flagged as a pseudogene. CDR3 length: 15 amino acids. CDR3 bases: TGTGCCAGCAGCAAAGACCGTGGGACCGATCAGCCCCAGAATTTT. Protein sequence: CASSKDRGTDQPQNF.

This chain connects TRBV12-3 or TRBV12-4 to TRBJ1-2; tentative D call: TRBD1 (6 bases). V lost 5 bases to trimming and J lost 8 bases, with 15 bases between them. The CDR3 is made up of 13 amino acids. CDR3 sequence (DNA): TGTGCCAGCAGTCCCAAGGGGGATGAAGGCTACACCTTC. Protein product: CASSPKGDEGYTF.

This clonotype showed up many times. The gene calls are TRBV6-5 and TRBJ2-7, with 9 bases matching TRBD1. Germline loops: CDR1 MNHEY, CDR2 SVGAGI. The length of the CDR3 is 15 residues. With V trimmed by 5 bases and J by 6 bases, 11 bases remained unmatched. For the CDR3, the DNA is TGTGCCAGCAGTGCCGGGACAGGGTTATGGTCCGAGCAGTACTTC. Translating it yields CASSAGTGLWSEQYF.

Many counts were recorded for this clonotype. The V call is TRBV7-9, the J call TRBJ2-7, with D possibly TRBD2 on 5 matching bases. Trimming removed 3 bases from V and 7 bases from J, with 7 bases in between. There are 11 residues in the CDR3. CDR1 is SEHNR, CDR2 FQNEAQ, per germline (reference sequence). CDR3 sequence: CASSFTGEQYF. CDR3 sequence (DNA): TGTGCCAGCAGCTTCACGGGGGAGCAGTACTTC.

Many counts were recorded for this clonotype. V and J are TRBV12-3 or TRBV12-4 and TRBJ2-1; possibly TRBD2 for D (5 bases). Trimming stripped 6 bases from V and 1 base from J, with 13 bases between. The CDR3 contains 15 residues. CDR3 amino acids: CASSPLTGSYNEQFF. CDR3 DNA sequence: TGTGCCAGCAGCCCTCTAACGGGGTCCTACAATGAGCAGTTCTTC.

This clonotype has at least ten counts. V is TRBV20-1 and J is TRBJ2-2; TRBD1 matches 7 bases. The V gene end was trimmed by 5 bases and the J gene end by 4 bases; junction bases not matched to a gene: 7. CDR3 size: 14 residues. CDR1 is DFQATT, CDR2 SNEGSKA, per germline (reference sequence). The CDR3 region is CSASGTEGTGELFF. The CDR3 bases are TGCAGTGCTTCCGGGACAGAGGGCACCGGGGAGCTGTTTTTT.